The T cell receptor beta chain under discussion was sequenced for a study of blood T cells in healthy people across ages. Study-wide results and caveats: Significant beta diversity loss was already apparent by age roughly 38, declining roughly linearly.

With a J-beta primer mix and a sample-barcoded 5' primer, a second PCR ran about 6 to 11 cycles. TCRdb used MiXCR to reprocess the 5' RACE reads, holding one entry per CDR3 protein. The table has about 930,000 distinct CDR3 sequences, roughly 29% seen once. V shed 6 bases and J 7 bases; nucleotides not matched to a gene: 16. This CDR3 has 16 amino acids. CDR1 and CDR2 (germline): KGHSH, LQKENI. This clonotype was counted a few times. What it recognizes is unknown. The same specimen was also included in a second study, on T cells of mothers and their children.

The gene calls are TRBV18 and TRBJ2-5, with 8 bases fitting TRBD2. The sequenced sample was blood. The receptor's source is a woman in her thirties or forties in good health. The CDR3, as DNA: TGTGCCAGCTCCCCCATCGAGGTAGCGGGGTCGAGGACCCAGTACTTC. Encoded protein: CASSPIEVAGSRTQYF.